This T cell receptor beta chain stems from a study of breast tumors, draining lymph nodes, adjacent tissues. The study, taken as a whole, reports: Findings are consistent with lymph node origin and intratumoral expansion of most tumor T cells. That most tumor T cells come from lymph nodes remained unproven. Compared with basal-like, luminal-like tumors shared significantly more repertoire with nontumor tissue. Tumor TCR diversity was below lymph nodes but above nontumor tissue.

This clonotype was recorded at least ten times. The antigen is unknown. One entry per CDR3 protein results from TCRdb running MiXCR on the multiplex PCR reads. Among approximately 190,000 distinct CDR3 sequences listed, about 32% were seen once. Samples came from axillary lymph nodes draining the breast cancer. Trimming took 3 bases from V and 5 from J, leaving 11 bases between them. CDR3 size: 13 residues. Germline assignment: CDR1 SGHAT and CDR2 FQNNGV. Sequenced material: axillary lymph node tissue. This chain joins TRBV11-2 and TRBJ2-7; D gene uncertain. The TCR originated in a female donor with breast cancer. Some clones in this sample may be carry-over from other donors' samples. CDR3 coding DNA: TGTGCCAGCAGCTTCTTGGGCGGAAACGAGCAGTACTTC. It translates to CASSFLGGNEQYF.